This passage covers 24 T cell receptor beta chains from one sample sequenced in a study of T-cell reconstitution after alpha-beta-depleted transplantation in children (dated by TCRdb to 2015 to 2016). Libraries were constructed by PCR. TCRdb records Illumina HiSeq 2500 as the sequencer. TCR library preparation used molecular barcoding, with unique molecular identifiers applied to normalize quantification of the TCRbeta repertoire. TCRdb cleaned the public reads at Q25 with fastp, built clones with MiXCR and kept in-frame beta chains. Under each unique CDR3 protein, matching rows form one entry showing the most common genes and DNA. This sample lists approximately 640,000 distinct CDR3 sequences; approximately 15% were detected once. Clones ranked in the top ten supply approximately 1.1% of the sample. Sequencing used PBMCs from the stem cell graft donor, obtained from the stem cell graft. The receptors stem from a human donor who donated a stem cell graft to a child with acute myeloid leukemia.

This clonotype was counted ten times or more. This rearrangement joins TRBV29-1 to TRBJ2-7, with a weak D call TRBD1 (8 bases). The V end was cut by 6 bases, the J end by 1 base, with 19 bases between. Per the germline V gene, CDR1 is SQVTM and CDR2 is ANQGSEA. CDR3 length: 15 amino acids. CDR3 protein: CSVSDRGLSSYEQYF. DNA of the CDR3: TGCAGCGTCTCCGACAGGGGACTATCATCCTACGAGCAGTACTTC.

V usage is TRBV11-2 and J usage is TRBJ1-1, with 8 bases identical to TRBD1. Losses at the gene ends were 2 bases for V and 5 bases for J; bases not matched to a gene: 4. Germline V lookup: CDR1 SGHAT, CDR2 FQNNGV. The CDR3 has 14 residues. CDR3 bases: TGTGCCAGCAGCTTAAGACAGGGGAGGACTGAAGCTTTCTTT. This codes for CASSLRQGRTEAFF.

The gene calls are TRBV7-8 and TRBJ2-7; possibly TRBD1 for D (6 bases). Germline V CDR1 and CDR2: SGHVS, FQNEAQ. The CDR3 contains 15 residues. Trimming shortened V by 1 base and J by 5 bases, and 15 bases separated the two germline ends. The chain's CDR3 is CASSLVWTVRDEQYF. As DNA, the CDR3 is TGTGCCAGCAGCTTAGTATGGACAGTAAGGGACGAGCAGTACTTC.

The chain has TRBV6-1 and TRBJ1-1; D remains unclear. V was shortened by 5 bases and J by 5 bases, with 12 bases between the two germline ends. The CDR3 is 13 residues long. The V gene's germline CDR1 is MNHNS and CDR2 SASEGT. The CDR3 sequence: CASSKEWRTEAFF. The CDR3 DNA follows: TGTGCCAGCAGTAAGGAGTGGCGTACTGAAGCTTTCTTT.

This CDR3 reads CASSFETGSNTEAFF. The CDR3 DNA follows: TGCGCCAGCAGCTTTGAGACGGGATCGAACACTGAAGCTTTCTTT. The gene calls are TRBV5-1 and TRBJ1-1; D call uncertain. V lost 2 bases to trimming and J lost 1 base, with 12 bases between them. CDR1 and CDR2 (germline): SGHRS, YFSETQ. The CDR3 is made up of 15 amino acids.

This clonotype was detected many times. The V call is TRBV6-1, the J call TRBJ2-5; 8 bases are a match to TRBD1. V was clipped by 8 bases and J by 5 bases; unmatched bases: 7. Germline loops: CDR1 MNHNS, CDR2 SASEGT. There are 13 residues in the CDR3. The CDR3 DNA sequence: TGTGCCAGCTCCAGGGGGCGAGGGGAGACCCAGTACTTC. This codes for CASSRGRGETQYF.

This chain links TRBV6-4 with TRBJ2-2; possibly TRBD1 or TRBD2 for D (5 bases each). CDR1 and CDR2 (germline): MRHNA, SNTAGT. The CDR3 sequence is 15 residues long. V was shortened by 3 bases and J by 3 bases, with 11 bases between the two germline ends. As DNA, the CDR3 is TGTGCCAGCAGTGAGGTCGGGACCGACACCGGGGAGCTGTTTTTT. Residues: CASSEVGTDTGELFF.

This rearrangement joins TRBV9 to TRBJ1-4; D not certain. Trimming took 4 bases from V and 5 from J, leaving 15 bases between them. Germline V gene lookup returns CDR1 SGDLS and CDR2 YYNGEE. There are 15 residues in the CDR3. The CDR3 DNA reads as TGTGCCAGCAGCACCGGCCCCTTCCCCAATGAAAAACTGTTTTTT. It yields the protein CASSTGPFPNEKLFF.

V and J are TRBV12-3 or TRBV12-4 and TRBJ2-1; D possibly corresponds to TRBD2 (7 bases). Trimming cost V 6 bases and J 4 bases, with 16 bases left between them. The length of the CDR3 is 15 residues. CDR3 sequence (DNA): TGTGCCAGCAGCCTTCGGGGGGCACTATACAATGAGCAGTTCTTC. It is translated as CASSLRGALYNEQFF.

A few counts support this clonotype. The rearrangement links TRBV18 to TRBJ1-1; D is unclear. The CDR3 is 13 amino acids. Trimming cost V 3 bases and J 4 bases, with 9 bases left between them. In germline, CDR1 is KGHSH, CDR2 LQKENI. The CDR3 nucleotides are TGTGCCAGCTCACCTGGGGAAGGCACTGAAGCTTTCTTT. Translated: CASSPGEGTEAFF.

Ten or more counts support this clonotype. V and J are TRBV7-2 and TRBJ2-7; a weak D match, TRBD1 (6 bases). CDR1 and CDR2 (germline): SGHTA, FQGNSA. This CDR3 contains 16 residues. Between the trimmed V and J ends, which lost 4 bases and 7 bases, there was a span of 23 bases. CDR3 loop: CASSSYSGAPAREQYF. In nucleotides, the CDR3 is TGTGCCAGCAGCTCCTACTCAGGGGCCCCCGCAAGGGAGCAGTACTTC.

This clonotype was detected only a few times. The J gene is TRBJ2-4, the V gene TRBV7-2; either TRBD1 or TRBD2 may fit D (6 bases each). Germline V gene sequence: CDR1 SGHTA, CDR2 FQGNSA. The CDR3 length is 17 residues. The germline V and J ends were trimmed by 3 bases and 0 bases, with 15 bases remaining between them. Here the CDR3 DNA reads TGTGCCAGCAGCTTGGGGGGCAGCGGAGTAGCCAAAAACATTCAGTACTTC. The encoded protein is CASSLGGSGVAKNIQYF.

The chain carries TRBV12-3 or TRBV12-4 and TRBJ1-5; D remains ambiguous. The CDR3 length is 16 residues. The V gene lost 2 bases and the J gene lost 0 bases, with 11 bases spanning the gap. The CDR3 nucleotides are TGTGCCAGCAGTTTAAGCGCCGGGAGTAGCAATCAGCCCCAGCATTTT. Its protein product is CASSLSAGSSNQPQHF.

In its sample, this clonotype was seen a few times. The chain is built from TRBV20-1 and TRBJ2-1, with 7 bases identical to TRBD1. The germline V gene has CDR1 DFQATT and CDR2 SNEGSKA (reference sequence). The V and J ends lost 5 bases and 0 bases, in that order; junction bases with no gene match: 4. The CDR3 spans 14 residues. The CDR3 region is CSAPGTVSYNEQFF. In nucleotides, the CDR3 is TGCAGTGCTCCCGGGACAGTCTCCTACAATGAGCAGTTCTTC.

In this sample, this clonotype turned up many times. The chain has TRBV7-8 and TRBJ1-2, with D uncertain. V lost 1 base and J 2 bases, leaving 8 bases between the germline ends. CDR1 and CDR2 (germline): SGHVS, FQNEAQ. CDR3 size: 14 residues. The CDR3 DNA reads TGTGCCAGCAGCTTAGAAGTTTCAAACTATGGCTACACCTTC. Its protein product is CASSLEVSNYGYTF.

The chain combines TRBV21-1 with TRBJ2-5; TRBD1 was called by the table and not checked on the DNA. TRBV21-1 is deemed a pseudogene. The CDR3 loop spans 19 amino acids. CDR3 region: CASSNEGPPSGTNQETQYF. The DNA of the CDR3 is TGTGCCAGCAGCAACGAAGGTCCCCCCAGCGGTACAAACCAAGAGACCCAGTACTTC.

At least ten counts were recorded for this clonotype. The J gene is TRBJ2-1, the V gene TRBV20-1; TRBD1 aligns across 7 bases. This CDR3 has 13 residues. Germline CDR1 reads DFQATT; CDR2 reads SNEGSKA (reference sequence). With V trimmed by 6 bases and J by 10 bases, 12 bases remained unmatched. CDR3 sequence (DNA): TGCAGTGCCCGAGCTCCGGGACAGCTGGAGCAGTTCTTC. Amino acids: CSARAPGQLEQFF.

The CDR3 is CASSAAARGYEQYF. The DNA of the CDR3 is TGTGCCAGCAGTGCGGCCGCCCGAGGCTACGAGCAGTACTTC. The genes are TRBV6-1 and TRBJ2-7, with D unresolved. CDR3 length equals 14 residues. V lost 4 bases to trimming and J lost 3 bases, with 13 bases between them. Per the germline V gene, CDR1 is MNHNS and CDR2 is SASEGT.

This clonotype occurred a few times. The rearrangement links TRBV7-8 to TRBJ2-2; 7 nucleotides line up with TRBD2. V was pared by 6 bases and J by 2 bases, with 12 bases of the junction left unmatched. The CDR3 consists of 17 residues. Germline lookup yields CDR1 SGHVS and CDR2 FQNEAQ. As DNA, the CDR3 is TGTGCCAGCAGGTCACCCACGGGACTAAAAAACACCGGGGAGCTGTTTTTT. Residues: CASRSPTGLKNTGELFF.

This clonotype was picked up many times. The chain combines TRBV6-5 with TRBJ1-2; 8 nucleotides agree with TRBD1. The germline CDR1 and CDR2 sequences are MNHEY and SVGAGI. J gave up 5 bases and V 2 bases, and 4 bases lay outside the gene matches. The CDR3 is 14 residues long. CDR3 coding DNA: TGTGCCAGCAGTTACCTGGGACAGGTGTATGGCTACACCTTC. Translation: CASSYLGQVYGYTF.

This clonotype was recorded many times. The rearrangement joins TRBV7-2 to TRBJ2-1; 16 bases line up with TRBD2. Germline V CDR1 and CDR2: SGHTA, FQGNSA. CDR3 length equals 16 residues. J gave up 8 bases and V 4 bases, and 5 bases lay outside the gene matches. Written as DNA, the CDR3 is TGTGCCAGCAGCTCGGGACTAGCGGGGGGGCCACATGAGCAGTTCTTC. Amino acid sequence: CASSSGLAGGPHEQFF.

As regards this clonotype: A junction boundary mismatches the germline segment, possibly from a read error. As DNA, the CDR3 is TGCAGTGCCCGAGCCCCGGGAAAGAAAACAGATACGCGGTATTTT. It translates to CSARAPGKKTDTRYF. V and J are TRBV20-1 and TRBJ2-3; a weak D match, TRBD2 (5 bases). This CDR3 is built from 15 residues. Germline CDR1 and CDR2: DFQATT and SNEGSKA (reference sequence).

This clonotype was found many times. The rearrangement joins TRBV5-5 to TRBJ2-1; possibly TRBD1 for D (6 bases). V lost 2 bases and J lost 0, with 12 bases in between. The CDR3 has 16 amino acids. The germline V gene encodes CDR1 SGHKS and CDR2 YYEKEE (reference sequence). In DNA form, the CDR3 reads TGTGCCAGCAGCTTCAGGGGCCATAGCTCCTACAATGAGCAGTTCTTC. It codes for CASSFRGHSSYNEQFF.

This clonotype came up many times. V is TRBV20-1 and J is TRBJ2-5; D call uncertain. Germline V CDR1 and CDR2: DFQATT, SNEGSKA (reference sequence). CDR3 length: 14 amino acids. V was trimmed by 0 bases and J by 2 bases, leaving 10 bases between them. This CDR3 reads CSARDRHEQETQYF. The CDR3 coding sequence is TGCAGTGCTAGAGATCGTCACGAGCAAGAGACCCAGTACTTC.